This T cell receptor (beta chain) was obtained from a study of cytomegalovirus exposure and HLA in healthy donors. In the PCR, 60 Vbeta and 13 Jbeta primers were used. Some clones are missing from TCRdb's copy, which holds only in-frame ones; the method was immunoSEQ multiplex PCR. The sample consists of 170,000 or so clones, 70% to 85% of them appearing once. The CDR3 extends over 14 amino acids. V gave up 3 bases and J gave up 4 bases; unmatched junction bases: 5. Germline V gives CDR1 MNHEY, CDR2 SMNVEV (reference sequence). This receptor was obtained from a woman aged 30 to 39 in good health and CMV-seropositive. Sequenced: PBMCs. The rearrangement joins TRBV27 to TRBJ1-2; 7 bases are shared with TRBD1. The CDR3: CASSLEGATYGYTF. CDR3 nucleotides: TGTGCCAGCAGTTTGGAGGGGGCCACCTATGGCTACACCTTC.